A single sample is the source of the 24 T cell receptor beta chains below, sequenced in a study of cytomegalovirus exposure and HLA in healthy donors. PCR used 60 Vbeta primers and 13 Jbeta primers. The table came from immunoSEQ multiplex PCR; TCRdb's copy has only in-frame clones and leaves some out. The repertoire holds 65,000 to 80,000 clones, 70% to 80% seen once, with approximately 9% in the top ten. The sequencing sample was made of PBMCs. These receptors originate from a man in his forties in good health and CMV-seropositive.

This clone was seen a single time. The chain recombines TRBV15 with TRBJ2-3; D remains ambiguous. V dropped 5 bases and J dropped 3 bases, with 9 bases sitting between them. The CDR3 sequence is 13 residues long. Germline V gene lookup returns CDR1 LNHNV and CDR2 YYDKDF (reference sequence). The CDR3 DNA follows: TGTGCCACCAGCCTGGAGTCGACAGATACGCAGTATTTT. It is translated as CATSLESTDTQYF. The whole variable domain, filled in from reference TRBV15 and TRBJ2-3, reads DAMVIQNPRYQVTQFGKPVTLSCSQTLNHNVMYWYQQKSSQAPKLLFHYYDKDFNNEADTPDNFQSRRPNTSFCFLDIRSPGLGDTAMYLCATSLESTDTQYFGPGTRLTVL.

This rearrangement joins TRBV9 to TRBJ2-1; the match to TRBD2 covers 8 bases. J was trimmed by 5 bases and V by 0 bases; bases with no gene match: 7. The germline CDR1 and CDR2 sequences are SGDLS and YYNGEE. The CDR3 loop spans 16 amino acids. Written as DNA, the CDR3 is TGTGCCAGCAGCGTAGCGGGAGGGAGGATCCACAATGAGCAGTTCTTC. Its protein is CASSVAGGRIHNEQFF.

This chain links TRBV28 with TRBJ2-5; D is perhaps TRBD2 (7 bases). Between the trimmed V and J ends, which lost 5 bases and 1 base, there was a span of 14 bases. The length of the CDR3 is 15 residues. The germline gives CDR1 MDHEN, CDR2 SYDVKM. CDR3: CASSALGGAQETQYF. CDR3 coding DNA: TGTGCCAGCAGTGCCCTTGGGGGGGCCCAAGAGACCCAGTACTTC.

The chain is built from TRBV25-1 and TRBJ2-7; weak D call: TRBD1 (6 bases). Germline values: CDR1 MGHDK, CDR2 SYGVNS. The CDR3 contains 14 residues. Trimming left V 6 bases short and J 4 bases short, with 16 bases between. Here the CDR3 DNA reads TGTGCCAGCAGCCCGAGACAGGCGGGTTACGAGCAGTACTTC. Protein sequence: CASSPRQAGYEQYF.

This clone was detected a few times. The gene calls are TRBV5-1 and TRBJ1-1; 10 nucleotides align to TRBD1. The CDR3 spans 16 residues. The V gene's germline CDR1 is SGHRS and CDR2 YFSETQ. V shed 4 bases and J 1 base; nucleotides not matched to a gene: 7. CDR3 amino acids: CASSIPRTGGNTEAFF. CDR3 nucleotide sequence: TGCGCCAGCAGCATACCACGGACAGGGGGGAACACTGAAGCTTTCTTT.

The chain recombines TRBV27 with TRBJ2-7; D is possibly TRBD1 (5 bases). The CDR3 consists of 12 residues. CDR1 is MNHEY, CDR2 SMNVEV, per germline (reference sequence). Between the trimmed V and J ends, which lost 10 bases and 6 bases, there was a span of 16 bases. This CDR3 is CATTGLGGEQYF. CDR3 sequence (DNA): TGTGCCACCACAGGTTTGGGTGGCGAGCAGTACTTC.

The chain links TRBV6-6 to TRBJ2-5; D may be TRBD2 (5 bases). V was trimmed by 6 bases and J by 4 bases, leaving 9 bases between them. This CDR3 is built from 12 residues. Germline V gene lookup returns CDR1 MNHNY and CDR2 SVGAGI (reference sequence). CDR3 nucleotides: TGTGCCAGCAGCCGGGATTTAGAGACCCAGTACTTC. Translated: CASSRDLETQYF.

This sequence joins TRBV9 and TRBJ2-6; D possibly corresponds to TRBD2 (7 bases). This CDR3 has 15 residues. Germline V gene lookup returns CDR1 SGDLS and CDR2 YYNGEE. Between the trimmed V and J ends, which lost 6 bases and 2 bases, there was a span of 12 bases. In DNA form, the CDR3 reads TGTGCCAGCACCCAAGGGGGGGCTGGGGCCAACGTCCTGACTTTC. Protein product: CASTQGGAGANVLTF. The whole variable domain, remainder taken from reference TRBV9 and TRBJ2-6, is DSGVTQTPKHLITATGQRVTLRCSPRSGDLSVYWYQQSLDQGLQFLIQYYNGEERAKGNILERFSAQQFPDLHSELNLSSLELGDSALYFCASTQGGAGANVLTFGAGSRLTVL.

CDR3 in DNA: TGCGCCAGCAGTCGACAGGGACCTGGAAACACCATATATTTT. Protein: CASSRQGPGNTIYF. The V and J genes are TRBV10-1 and TRBJ1-3; 7 positions match TRBD1. With V trimmed by 5 bases and J by 2 bases, 3 bases remained unmatched. CDR1 is WNHNN and CDR2 is SYGVQD in the germline V gene (reference sequence). The CDR3 is 14 amino acids.

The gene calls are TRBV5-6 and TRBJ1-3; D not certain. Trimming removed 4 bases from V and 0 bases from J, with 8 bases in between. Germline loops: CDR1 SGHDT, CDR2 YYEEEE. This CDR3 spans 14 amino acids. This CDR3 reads CASSTTYSGNTIYF. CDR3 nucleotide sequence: TGTGCCAGCAGCACTACATACTCTGGAAACACCATATATTTT. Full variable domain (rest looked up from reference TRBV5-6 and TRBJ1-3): DAGVTQSPTHLIKTRGQQVTLRCSPKSGHDTVSWYQQALGQGPQFIFQYYEEEERQRGNFPDRFSGHQFPNYSSELNVNALLLGDSALYLCASSTTYSGNTIYFGEGSWLTVV.

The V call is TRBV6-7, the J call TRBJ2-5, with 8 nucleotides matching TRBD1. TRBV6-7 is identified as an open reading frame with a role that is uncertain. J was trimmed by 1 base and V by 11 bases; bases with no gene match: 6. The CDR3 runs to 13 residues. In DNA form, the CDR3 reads TGTGCCGGGCCCAGGGGGCTCCAAGAGACCCAGTACTTC. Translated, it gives CAGPRGLQETQYF.

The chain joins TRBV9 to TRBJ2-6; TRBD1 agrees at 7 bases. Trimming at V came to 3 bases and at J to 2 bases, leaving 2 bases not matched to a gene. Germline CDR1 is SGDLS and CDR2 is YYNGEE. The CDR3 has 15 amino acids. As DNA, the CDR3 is TGTGCCAGCAGCGCAGACAGGGCTGGGGCCAACGTCCTGACTTTC. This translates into CASSADRAGANVLTF.

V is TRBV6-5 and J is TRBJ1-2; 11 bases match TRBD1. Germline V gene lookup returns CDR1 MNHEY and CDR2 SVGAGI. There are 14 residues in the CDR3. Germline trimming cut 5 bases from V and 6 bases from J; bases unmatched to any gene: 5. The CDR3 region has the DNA TGTGCCAGCAGTAGGGGACAGGGGGTAAATGGCTACACCTTC. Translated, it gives CASSRGQGVNGYTF.

For the CDR3, the DNA is TGTGCCAGCAGCTTCCCTAGGGGACAGGGCTCGTTAGGCAATCAGCCCCAGCATTTT. It codes for CASSFPRGQGSLGNQPQHF. V and J are TRBV11-3 and TRBJ1-5; TRBD1 matches 9 bases. V was clipped by 3 bases and J by 2 bases; unmatched bases: 14. Germline V gene data show CDR1 as SGHNT and CDR2 as YENEEA. CDR3 size: 19 residues.

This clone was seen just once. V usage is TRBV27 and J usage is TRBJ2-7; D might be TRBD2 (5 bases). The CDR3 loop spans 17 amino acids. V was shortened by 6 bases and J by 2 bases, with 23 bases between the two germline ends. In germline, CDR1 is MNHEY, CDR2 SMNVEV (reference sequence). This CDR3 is CASSRAWEPSYTYEQYF. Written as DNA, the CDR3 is TGTGCCAGCAGCCGGGCTTGGGAACCTAGCTACACCTACGAGCAGTACTTC.

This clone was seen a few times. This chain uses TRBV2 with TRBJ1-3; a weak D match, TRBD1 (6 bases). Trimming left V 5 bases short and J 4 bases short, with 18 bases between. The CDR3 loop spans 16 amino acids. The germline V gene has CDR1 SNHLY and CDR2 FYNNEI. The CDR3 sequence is CASSPIHGTPGNTIYF. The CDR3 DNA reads TGTGCCAGCAGTCCCATCCACGGGACACCCGGAAACACCATATATTTT.

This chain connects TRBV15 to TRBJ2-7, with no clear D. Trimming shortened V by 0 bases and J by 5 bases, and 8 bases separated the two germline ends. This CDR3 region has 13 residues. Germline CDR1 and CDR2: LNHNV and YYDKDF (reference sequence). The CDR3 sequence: CATSRERPDEQYF. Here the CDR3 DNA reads TGTGCCACCAGCAGAGAGAGGCCAGACGAGCAGTACTTC. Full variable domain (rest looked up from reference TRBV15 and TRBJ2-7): DAMVIQNPRYQVTQFGKPVTLSCSQTLNHNVMYWYQQKSSQAPKLLFHYYDKDFNNEADTPDNFQSRRPNTSFCFLDIRSPGLGDTAMYLCATSRERPDEQYFGPGTRLTVT.

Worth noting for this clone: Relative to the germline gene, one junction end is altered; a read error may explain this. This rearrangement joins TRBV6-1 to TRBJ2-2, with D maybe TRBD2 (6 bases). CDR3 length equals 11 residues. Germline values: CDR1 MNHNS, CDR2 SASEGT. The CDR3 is CASRTPGGLFF. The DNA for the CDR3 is TGTGCCAGCCGGACACCCGGGGGGCTGTTTTTT.

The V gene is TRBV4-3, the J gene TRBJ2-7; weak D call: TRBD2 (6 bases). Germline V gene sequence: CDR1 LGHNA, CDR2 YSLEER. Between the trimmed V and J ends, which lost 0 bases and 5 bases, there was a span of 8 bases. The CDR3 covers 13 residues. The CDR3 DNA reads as TGCGCCAGCAGCCAAGATGGGAGGAACGAGCAGTACTTC. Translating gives CASSQDGRNEQYF.

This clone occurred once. CDR3 residues: CASSFDGNRNYGYTF. The CDR3 DNA reads TGTGCCAGCAGCTTCGACGGGAATAGAAACTATGGCTACACCTTC. V is TRBV7-9 and J is TRBJ1-2, with D uncertain. V shed 3 bases and J shed 2 bases, with 13 bases lying between them. This CDR3 contains 15 residues. Germline CDR1 SEHNR, CDR2 FQNEAQ (reference sequence).

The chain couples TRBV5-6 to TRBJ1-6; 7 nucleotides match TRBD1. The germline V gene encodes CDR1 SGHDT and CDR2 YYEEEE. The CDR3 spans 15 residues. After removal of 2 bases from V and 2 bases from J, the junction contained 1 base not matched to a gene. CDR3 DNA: TGTGCCAGCAGCTTAGGGACAGCCTATAATTCACCCCTCCACTTT. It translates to CASSLGTAYNSPLHF.

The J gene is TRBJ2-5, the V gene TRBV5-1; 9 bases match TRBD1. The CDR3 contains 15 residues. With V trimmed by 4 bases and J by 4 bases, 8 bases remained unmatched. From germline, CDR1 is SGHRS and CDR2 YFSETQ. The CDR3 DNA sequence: TGCGCCAGCAGCCTCGGGACAGGGAATATAGAGACCCAGTACTTC. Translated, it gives CASSLGTGNIETQYF.

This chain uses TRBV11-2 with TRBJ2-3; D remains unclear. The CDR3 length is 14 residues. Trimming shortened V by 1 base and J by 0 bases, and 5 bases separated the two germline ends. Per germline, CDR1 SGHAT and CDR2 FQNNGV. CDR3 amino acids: CASSLGISTDTQYF. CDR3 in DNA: TGTGCCAGCAGCTTAGGTATCAGCACAGATACGCAGTATTTT.

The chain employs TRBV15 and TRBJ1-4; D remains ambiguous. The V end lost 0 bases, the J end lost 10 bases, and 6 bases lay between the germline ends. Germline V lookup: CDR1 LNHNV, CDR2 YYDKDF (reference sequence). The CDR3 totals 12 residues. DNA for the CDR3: TGTGCCACCAGCAGAGATCATAGAAAACTGTTTTTT. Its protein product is CATSRDHRKLFF.